This TCR beta chain came from a study of T-cell reconstitution after alpha-beta-depleted transplantation in children. Unique molecular identifiers were incorporated when the TCRbeta library was constructed. TCRdb called the PCR reads again in MiXCR, with one record for every CDR3 protein. The sample lists hundreds of thousands of distinct CDR3 sequences, 8% to 11% occurring once. This clonotype was seen a few times. V lost 0 bases and J 5 bases, leaving 15 bases between the germline ends. The CDR3 length is 15 residues. The V gene's germline CDR1 is SGHRS and CDR2 YFSETQ. V usage is TRBV5-1 and J usage is TRBJ2-7; D not resolved. The TCR originated in a human donor who donated a stem cell graft to a child with acute myeloid leukemia. The source material was PBMCs from the stem cell graft donor, sampled from the stem cell graft. CDR3 region: CASSLDSPGLDEQYF. CDR3 DNA: TGCGCCAGCAGCTTGGACAGCCCCGGCCTAGACGAGCAGTACTTC.